This TCR beta chain was sequenced for a study of shared clonotypes between healthy human individuals. Study results and caveats: The study generally estimated greater richness for naive than memory subsets. Naive CD4 clonotype sharing across a few donors was roughly 5%. All-four-donor shared clonotypes had higher generation probabilities than non-shared clonotypes did.

Only in-frame clones appear in the TCRdb table, and some are missing; sequencing was by immunoSEQ multiplex PCR. Of approximately 2,300,000 clones listed, less than 95% were seen once; the top ten hold roughly 0.34%. A note on this clone: Its cognate antigen is unknown.

CDR1 SGDLS and CDR2 YYNGEE come from the germline V gene. There are 15 residues in the CDR3. The junction had 7 bases not matched to a gene; V was cut back by 3 bases and J by 5 bases. The V gene is TRBV9, the J gene TRBJ2-5; 10 nucleotides agree with TRBD1. The clonotype originates from a man aged 18 to 30 in good health. Some clones in this sample may be carry-over from other donors' samples. The sequencing sample was made of naive CD4+ T cells from PBMCs. Regarding subset: CD45RA+ positively selected. CDR3: CASSGGTGVWETQYF. The CDR3 nucleotides read TGTGCCAGCAGCGGCGGGACAGGGGTGTGGGAGACCCAGTACTTC.